The clone carrying this TCR beta chain was recorded a few times. This record belongs to a study of T-cell memory formation after mild COVID-19. On the study more broadly: TCR clusters were mostly confined to one donor each.

5'RACE primed at constant segments yielded TCR alpha and TCR beta cDNA libraries bearing sample barcodes and UMIs. MiXCR, run by TCRdb on the 5' RACE reads, gives a single entry per CDR3 protein. The table records fewer than 650,000 distinct CDR3 sequences, about 18% of them present only once. The CDR3 extends over 16 amino acids. Per germline, CDR1 MDHEN and CDR2 SYDVKM. Trimming at V came to 3 bases and at J to 3 bases, leaving 10 bases not matched to a gene. J is TRBJ2-7 and V is TRBV28, with 8 bases that match TRBD1. What was sequenced was PBMCs or a T cell subset sorted from them (not recorded which). This TCR came from an adult woman who had mild COVID-19 (a few samples of this study predate the infection). Cell type and time point are not known. This chain's CDR3 is CASSFLYTGGGYEQYF. In nucleotides, the CDR3 is TGTGCCAGCAGTTTCCTCTATACAGGGGGTGGCTACGAGCAGTACTTC.